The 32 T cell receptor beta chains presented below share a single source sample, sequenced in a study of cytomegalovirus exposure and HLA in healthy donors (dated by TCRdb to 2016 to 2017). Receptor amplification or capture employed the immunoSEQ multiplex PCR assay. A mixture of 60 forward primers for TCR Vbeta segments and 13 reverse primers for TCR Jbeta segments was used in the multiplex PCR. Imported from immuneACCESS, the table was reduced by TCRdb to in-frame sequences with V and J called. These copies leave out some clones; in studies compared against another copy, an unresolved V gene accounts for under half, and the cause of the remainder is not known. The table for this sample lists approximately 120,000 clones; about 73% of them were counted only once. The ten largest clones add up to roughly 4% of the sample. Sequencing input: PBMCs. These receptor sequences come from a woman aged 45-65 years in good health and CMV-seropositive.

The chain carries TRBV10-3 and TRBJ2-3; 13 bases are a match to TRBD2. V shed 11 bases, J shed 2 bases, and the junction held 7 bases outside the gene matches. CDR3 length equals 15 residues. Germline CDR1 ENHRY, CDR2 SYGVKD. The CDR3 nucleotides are TGTGCCTCCCAGGGACTAGCGGGGAACACAGATACGCAGTATTTT. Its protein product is CASQGLAGNTDTQYF.

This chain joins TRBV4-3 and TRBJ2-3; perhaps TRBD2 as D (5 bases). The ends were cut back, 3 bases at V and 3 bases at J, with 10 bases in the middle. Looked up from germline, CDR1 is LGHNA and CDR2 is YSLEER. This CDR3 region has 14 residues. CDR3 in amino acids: CASSHDYGTDTQYF. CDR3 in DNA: TGCGCCAGCAGCCATGACTATGGAACAGATACGCAGTATTTT.

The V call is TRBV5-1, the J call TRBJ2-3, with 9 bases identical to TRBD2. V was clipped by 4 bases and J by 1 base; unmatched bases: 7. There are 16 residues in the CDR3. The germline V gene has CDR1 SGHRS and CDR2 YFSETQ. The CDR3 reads CASSRWASGGTDTQYF. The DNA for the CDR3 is TGCGCCAGCAGCCGGTGGGCTAGCGGGGGCACAGATACGCAGTATTTT.

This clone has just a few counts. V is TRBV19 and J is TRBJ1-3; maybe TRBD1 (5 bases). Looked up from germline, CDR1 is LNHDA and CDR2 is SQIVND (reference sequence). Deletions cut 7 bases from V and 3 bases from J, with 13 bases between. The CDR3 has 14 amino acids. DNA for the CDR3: TGTGCCAGTACCGGACAACCATTTGGAAACACCATATATTTT. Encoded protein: CASTGQPFGNTIYF.

The CDR3, as DNA: TGTGCCATTTCGGGAGGGGCCTATAATTCACCCCTCCACTTT. Translated: CAISGGAYNSPLHF. The chain couples TRBV10-3 to TRBJ1-6; D may be TRBD1 (5 bases). The V end was cut by 9 bases, the J end by 2 bases, with 11 bases between. The CDR3 extends over 14 amino acids. Germline V gene sequence: CDR1 ENHRY, CDR2 SYGVKD.

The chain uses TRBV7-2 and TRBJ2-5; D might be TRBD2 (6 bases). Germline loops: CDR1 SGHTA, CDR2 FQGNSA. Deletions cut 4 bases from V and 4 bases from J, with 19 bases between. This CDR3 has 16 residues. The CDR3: CASSSTGRTGAETQYF. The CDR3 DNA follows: TGTGCCAGCAGCTCTACGGGACGTACGGGAGCAGAGACCCAGTACTTC.

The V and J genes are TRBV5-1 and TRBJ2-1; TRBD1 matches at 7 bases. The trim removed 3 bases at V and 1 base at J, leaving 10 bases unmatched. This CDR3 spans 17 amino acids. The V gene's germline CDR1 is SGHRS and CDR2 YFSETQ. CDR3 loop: CASSSAGTAQSYNEQFF. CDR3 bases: TGCGCCAGCAGCTCCGCCGGGACAGCACAATCCTACAATGAGCAGTTCTTC.

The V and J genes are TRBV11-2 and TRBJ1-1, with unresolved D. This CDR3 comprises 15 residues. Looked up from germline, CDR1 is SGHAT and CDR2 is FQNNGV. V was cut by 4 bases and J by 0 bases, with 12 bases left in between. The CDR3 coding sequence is TGTGCCAGCAGCTGGAGCCTAAACATGAACACTGAAGCTTTCTTT. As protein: CASSWSLNMNTEAFF.

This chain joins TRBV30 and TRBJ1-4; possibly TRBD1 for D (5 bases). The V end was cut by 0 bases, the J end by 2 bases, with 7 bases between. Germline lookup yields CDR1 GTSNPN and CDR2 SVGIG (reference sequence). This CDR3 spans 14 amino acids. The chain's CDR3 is CAWSVGGTNEKLFF. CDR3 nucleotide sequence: TGTGCCTGGAGTGTGGGGGGGACTAATGAAAAACTGTTTTTT.

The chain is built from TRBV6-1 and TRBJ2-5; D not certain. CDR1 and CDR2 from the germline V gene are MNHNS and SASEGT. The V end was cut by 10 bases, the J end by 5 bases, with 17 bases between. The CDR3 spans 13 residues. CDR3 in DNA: TGTGCCACCTCGAGATTGGTCTCGGAGACCCAGTACTTC. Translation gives CATSRLVSETQYF.

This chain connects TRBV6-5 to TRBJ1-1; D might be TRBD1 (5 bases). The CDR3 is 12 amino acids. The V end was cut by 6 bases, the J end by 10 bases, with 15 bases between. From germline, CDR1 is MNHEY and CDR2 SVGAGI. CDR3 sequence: CASSRGAATAFF. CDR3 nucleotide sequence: TGTGCCAGCAGCCGCGGGGCAGCGACAGCTTTCTTT.

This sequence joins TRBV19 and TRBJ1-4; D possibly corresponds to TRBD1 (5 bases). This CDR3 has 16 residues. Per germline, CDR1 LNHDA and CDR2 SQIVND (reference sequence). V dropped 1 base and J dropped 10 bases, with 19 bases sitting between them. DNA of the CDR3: TGTGCCAGTAGTATAGGGACCGCCGGACGTCAGGGAAAACTGTTTTTT. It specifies CASSIGTAGRQGKLFF.

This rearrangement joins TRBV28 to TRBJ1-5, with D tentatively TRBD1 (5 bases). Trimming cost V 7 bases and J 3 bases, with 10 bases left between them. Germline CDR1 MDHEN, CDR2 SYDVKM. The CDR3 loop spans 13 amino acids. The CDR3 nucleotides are TGTGCCAGCAACCGACAGATCAATCAGCCCCAGCATTTT. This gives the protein CASNRQINQPQHF.

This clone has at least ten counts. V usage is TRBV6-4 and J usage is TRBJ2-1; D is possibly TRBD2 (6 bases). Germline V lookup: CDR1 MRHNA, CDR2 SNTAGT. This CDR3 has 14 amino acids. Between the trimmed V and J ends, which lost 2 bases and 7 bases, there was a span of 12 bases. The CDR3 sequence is CASSDLGGRNEQFF. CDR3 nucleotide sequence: TGTGCCAGCAGTGACCTCGGGGGAAGGAATGAGCAGTTCTTC.

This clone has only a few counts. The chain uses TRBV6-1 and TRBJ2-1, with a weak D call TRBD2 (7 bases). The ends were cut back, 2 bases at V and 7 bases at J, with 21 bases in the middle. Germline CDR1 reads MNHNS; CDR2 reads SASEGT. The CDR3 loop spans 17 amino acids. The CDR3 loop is CASSEWDRGAEYNEQFF. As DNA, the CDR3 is TGTGCCAGCAGTGAATGGGACCGGGGGGCCGAGTATAATGAGCAGTTCTTC.

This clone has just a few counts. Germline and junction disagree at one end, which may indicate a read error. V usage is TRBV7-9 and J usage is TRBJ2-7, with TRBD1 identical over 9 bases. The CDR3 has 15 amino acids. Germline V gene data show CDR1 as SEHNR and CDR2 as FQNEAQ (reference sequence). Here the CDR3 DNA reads TGCGCCAGCAGCCAGATGGGACAGGGCTCCTACGAGCAGTACTTC. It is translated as CASSQMGQGSYEQYF.

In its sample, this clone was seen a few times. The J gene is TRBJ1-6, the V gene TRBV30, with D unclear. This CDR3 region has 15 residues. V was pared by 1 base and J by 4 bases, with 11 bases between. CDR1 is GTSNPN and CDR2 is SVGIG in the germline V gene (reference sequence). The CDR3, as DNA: TGTGCCTGGAGTGCCCCGGGTGGGTATAATTCACCCCTCCACTTT. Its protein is CAWSAPGGYNSPLHF.

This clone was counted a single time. Here the CDR3 reads CASSDGTGGFEQYF. CDR3 in DNA: TGTGCCAGCAGTGACGGGACAGGGGGATTCGAGCAGTACTTC. The genes are TRBV2 and TRBJ2-7; the match to TRBD1 covers 11 bases. Germline lookup yields CDR1 SNHLY and CDR2 FYNNEI. The CDR3 has 14 amino acids. V was pared by 3 bases and J by 6 bases, with 4 bases of the junction left unmatched.

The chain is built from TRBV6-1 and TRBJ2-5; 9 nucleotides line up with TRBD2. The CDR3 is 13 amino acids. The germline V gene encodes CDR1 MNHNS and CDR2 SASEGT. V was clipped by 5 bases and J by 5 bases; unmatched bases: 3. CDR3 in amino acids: CASSFTSGETQYF. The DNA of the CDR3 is TGTGCCAGCAGTTTCACTAGCGGGGAGACCCAGTACTTC.

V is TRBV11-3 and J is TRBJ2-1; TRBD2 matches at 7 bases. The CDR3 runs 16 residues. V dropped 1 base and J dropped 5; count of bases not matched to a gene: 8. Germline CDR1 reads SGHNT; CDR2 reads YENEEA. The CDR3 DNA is TGTGCCAGCAGCTTAGGTCGGCGGGGGTCTGACAATGAGCAGTTCTTC. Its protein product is CASSLGRRGSDNEQFF.

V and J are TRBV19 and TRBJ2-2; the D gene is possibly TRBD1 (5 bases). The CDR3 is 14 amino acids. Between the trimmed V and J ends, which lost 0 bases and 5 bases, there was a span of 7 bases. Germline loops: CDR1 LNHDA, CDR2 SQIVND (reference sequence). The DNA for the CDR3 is TGTGCCAGTAGTATAGACAGGGCGACCGGGGAGCTGTTTTTT. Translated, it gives CASSIDRATGELFF.

In DNA form, the CDR3 reads TGTGCCAGCAGCTTTTTCGCTGGAAACACCATATATTTT. Its translation is CASSFFAGNTIYF. V and J are TRBV7-9 and TRBJ1-3; D gene unclear. Germline V gene lookup returns CDR1 SEHNR and CDR2 FQNEAQ (reference sequence). This CDR3 spans 13 amino acids. The germline V and J ends were trimmed by 3 bases and 2 bases, with 5 bases remaining between them. Using reference TRBV7-9 and TRBJ1-3 for the parts outside the CDR3, the full variable domain is DTGVSQNPRHKITKRGQNVTFRCDPISEHNRLYWYRQTLGQGPEFLTYFQNEAQLEKSRLLSDRFSAERPKGSFSTLEIQRTEQGDSAMYLCASSFFAGNTIYFGEGSWLTVV.

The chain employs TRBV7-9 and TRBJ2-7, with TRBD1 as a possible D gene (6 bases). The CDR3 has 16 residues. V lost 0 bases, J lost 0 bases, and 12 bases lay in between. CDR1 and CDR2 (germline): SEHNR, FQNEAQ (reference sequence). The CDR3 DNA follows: TGTGCCAGCAGCTTAGCCGGACAGACGAGCTCCTACGAGCAGTACTTC. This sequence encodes CASSLAGQTSSYEQYF. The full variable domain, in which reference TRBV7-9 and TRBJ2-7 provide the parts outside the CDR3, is DTGVSQNPRHKITKRGQNVTFRCDPISEHNRLYWYRQTLGQGPEFLTYFQNEAQLEKSRLLSDRFSAERPKGSFSTLEIQRTEQGDSAMYLCASSLAGQTSSYEQYFGPGTRLTVT.

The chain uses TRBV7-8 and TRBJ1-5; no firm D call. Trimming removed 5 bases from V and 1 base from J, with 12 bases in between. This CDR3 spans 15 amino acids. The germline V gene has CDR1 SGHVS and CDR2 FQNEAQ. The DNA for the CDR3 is TGTGCCAGCAGCCCCCCCGGGAGAAGCAATCAGCCCCAGCATTTT. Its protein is CASSPPGRSNQPQHF.

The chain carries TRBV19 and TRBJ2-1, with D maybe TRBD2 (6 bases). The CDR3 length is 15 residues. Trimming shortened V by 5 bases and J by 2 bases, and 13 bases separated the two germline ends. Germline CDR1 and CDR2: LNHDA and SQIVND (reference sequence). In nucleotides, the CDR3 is TGTGCCAGTAGTTTCTCGGGAGCCCCCTACAATGAGCAGTTCTTC. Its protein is CASSFSGAPYNEQFF.

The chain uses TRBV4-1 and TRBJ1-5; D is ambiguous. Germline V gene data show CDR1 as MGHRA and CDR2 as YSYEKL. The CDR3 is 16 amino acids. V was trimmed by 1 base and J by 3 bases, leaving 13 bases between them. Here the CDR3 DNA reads TGCGCCAGCAGCCAAGTGTTGAGGAGCCTCAATCAGCCCCAGCATTTT. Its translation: CASSQVLRSLNQPQHF.

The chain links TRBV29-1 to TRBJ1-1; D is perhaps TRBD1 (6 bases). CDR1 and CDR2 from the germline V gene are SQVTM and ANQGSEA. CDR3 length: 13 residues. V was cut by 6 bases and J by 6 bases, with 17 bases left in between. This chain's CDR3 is CSVWGGEGAEAFF. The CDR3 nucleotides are TGCAGCGTGTGGGGGGGGGAGGGGGCTGAAGCTTTCTTT.

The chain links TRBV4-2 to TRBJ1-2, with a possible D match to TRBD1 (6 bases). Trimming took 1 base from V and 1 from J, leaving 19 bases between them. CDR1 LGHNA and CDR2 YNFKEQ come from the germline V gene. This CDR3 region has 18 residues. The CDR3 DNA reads TGTGCCAGCAGCCAAGGACAGGAGATCCAACCTCTTAACTATGGCTACACCTTC. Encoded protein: CASSQGQEIQPLNYGYTF.

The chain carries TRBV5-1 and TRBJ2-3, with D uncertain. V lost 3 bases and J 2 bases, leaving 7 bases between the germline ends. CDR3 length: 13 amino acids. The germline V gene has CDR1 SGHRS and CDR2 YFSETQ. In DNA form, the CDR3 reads TGCGCCAGCAGCTCGCAGTTCACAGATACGCAGTATTTT. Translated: CASSSQFTDTQYF.

CDR3 nucleotide sequence: TGTGCCAGCTCACCGGCTTCCGGACAGGGGAGCAACACTGAAGCTTTCTTT. Protein product: CASSPASGQGSNTEAFF. The chain has TRBV18 and TRBJ1-1; 9 bases match TRBD1. V gave up 3 bases and J gave up 2 bases; unmatched junction bases: 10. Per germline, CDR1 KGHSH and CDR2 LQKENI. The CDR3 totals 17 residues.

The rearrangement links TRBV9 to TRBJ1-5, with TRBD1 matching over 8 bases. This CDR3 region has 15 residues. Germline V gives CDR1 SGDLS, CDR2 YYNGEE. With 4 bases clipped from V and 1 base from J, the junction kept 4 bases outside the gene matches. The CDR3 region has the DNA TGTGCCAGCAGCCTTGGACAGGGAAGCAATCAGCCCCAGCATTTT. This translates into CASSLGQGSNQPQHF.

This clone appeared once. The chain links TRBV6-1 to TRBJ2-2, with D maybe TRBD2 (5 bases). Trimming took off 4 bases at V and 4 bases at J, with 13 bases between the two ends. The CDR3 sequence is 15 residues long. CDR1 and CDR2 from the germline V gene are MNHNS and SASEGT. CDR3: CASSVLAGPTGELFF. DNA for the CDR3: TGTGCCAGCAGTGTACTGGCGGGCCCCACCGGGGAGCTGTTTTTT.